The T cell receptor beta chain under discussion was sequenced for a study of cytomegalovirus exposure and HLA in healthy donors. Donors in the study were healthy people who gave bone marrow. When sampled, the donors appeared nominally healthy, though they likely had unrecorded immune exposures. Findings of the study overall: V- and J-gene trimming in TCR beta was tied to a missense DCLRE1C variant by an analysis performed later. The authors enumerated over 150 TCR beta chains as linked to cytomegalovirus.

In the case of this clone: Its antigen is unknown.

The PCR ran on 60 Vbeta and 13 Jbeta primers. TCRdb keeps only in-frame clones here, not all; method: immunoSEQ multiplex PCR. The repertoire holds around 140,000 clones, about 61% seen once, with approximately 1.7% in the top ten. CDR3 length equals 15 residues. V lost 4 bases to trimming and J lost 8 bases, with 17 bases between them. Germline V gene data show CDR1 as LNHNV and CDR2 as YYDKDF (reference sequence). Specimen: PBMCs. The clonotype originates from a male donor in good health and CMV-seronegative. The genes are TRBV15 and TRBJ1-4, with a possible D match to TRBD1 (6 bases). The CDR3 is CATSTLQGGVEKLFF. The DNA for the CDR3 is TGTGCCACCAGCACCTTACAAGGGGGAGTCGAAAAACTGTTTTTT. Based on the CDR3 plus reference TRBV15 and TRBJ1-4, the full variable domain is DAMVIQNPRYQVTQFGKPVTLSCSQTLNHNVMYWYQQKSSQAPKLLFHYYDKDFNNEADTPDNFQSRRPNTSFCFLDIRSPGLGDTAMYLCATSTLQGGVEKLFFGSGTQLSVL.